The clone carrying this T cell receptor beta chain was seen a handful of times. The sample belongs to a study of cytomegalovirus exposure and HLA in healthy donors. The junction had 9 bases not matched to a gene; V was cut back by 1 base and J by 5 bases. The germline V gene has CDR1 SGHVS and CDR2 FNYEAQ. This CDR3 is built from 18 residues. PCR was performed using 60 Vbeta and 13 Jbeta primers. The repertoire was sequenced with immunoSEQ multiplex PCR; TCRdb's copy has only in-frame clones and lacks some. Seen here are roughly 160,000 clones, about 80% observed once, and the top ten hold 4% to 5%. Sequencing input: PBMCs. This receptor was identified in a man aged 25 to 45 in good health and CMV-seronegative. The V and J genes are TRBV7-6 and TRBJ2-2, with 11 bases identical to TRBD2. CDR3 protein: CASSLVASGRRMTGELFF. The CDR3 DNA follows: TGTGCCAGCAGCTTAGTGGCTAGCGGGAGGCGGATGACCGGGGAGCTGTTTTTT.